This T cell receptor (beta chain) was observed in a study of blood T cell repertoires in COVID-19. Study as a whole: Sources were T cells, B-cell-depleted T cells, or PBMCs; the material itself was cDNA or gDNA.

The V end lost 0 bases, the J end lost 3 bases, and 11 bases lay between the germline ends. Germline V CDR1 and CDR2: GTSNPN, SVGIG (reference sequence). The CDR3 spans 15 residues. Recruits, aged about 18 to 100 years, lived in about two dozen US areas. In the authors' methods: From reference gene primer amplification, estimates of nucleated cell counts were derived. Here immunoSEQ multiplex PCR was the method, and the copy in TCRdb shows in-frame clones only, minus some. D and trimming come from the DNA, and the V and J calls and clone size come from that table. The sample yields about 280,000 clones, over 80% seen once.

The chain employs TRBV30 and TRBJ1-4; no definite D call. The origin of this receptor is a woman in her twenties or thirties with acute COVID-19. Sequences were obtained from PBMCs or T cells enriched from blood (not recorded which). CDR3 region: CAWSVRYEPNEKLFF. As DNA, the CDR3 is TGTGCCTGGAGTGTCCGGTACGAACCTAATGAAAAACTGTTTTTT.